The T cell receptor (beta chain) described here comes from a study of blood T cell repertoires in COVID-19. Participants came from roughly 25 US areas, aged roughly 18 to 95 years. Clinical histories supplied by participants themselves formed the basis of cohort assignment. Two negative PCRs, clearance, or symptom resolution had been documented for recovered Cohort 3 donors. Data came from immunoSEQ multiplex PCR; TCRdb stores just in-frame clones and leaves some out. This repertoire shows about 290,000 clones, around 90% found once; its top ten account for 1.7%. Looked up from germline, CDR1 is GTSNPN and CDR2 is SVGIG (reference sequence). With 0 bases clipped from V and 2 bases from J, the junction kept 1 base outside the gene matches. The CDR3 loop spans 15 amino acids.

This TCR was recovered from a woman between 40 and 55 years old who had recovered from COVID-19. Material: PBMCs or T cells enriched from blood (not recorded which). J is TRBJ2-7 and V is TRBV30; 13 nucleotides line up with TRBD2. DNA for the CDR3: TGTGCCTGGAGTGTTGGGACTAGCGGGACCTACGAGCAGTACTTC. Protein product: CAWSVGTSGTYEQYF.